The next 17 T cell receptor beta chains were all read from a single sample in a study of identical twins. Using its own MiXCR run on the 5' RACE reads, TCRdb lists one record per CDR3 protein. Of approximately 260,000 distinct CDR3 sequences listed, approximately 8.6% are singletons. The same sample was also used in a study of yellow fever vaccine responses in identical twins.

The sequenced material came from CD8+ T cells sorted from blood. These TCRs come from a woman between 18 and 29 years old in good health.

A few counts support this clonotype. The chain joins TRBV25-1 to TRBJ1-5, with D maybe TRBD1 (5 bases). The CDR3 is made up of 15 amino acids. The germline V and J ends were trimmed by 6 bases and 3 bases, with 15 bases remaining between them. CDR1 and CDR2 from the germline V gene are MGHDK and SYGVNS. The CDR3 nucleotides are TGTGCCAGCAGAAAAGAGGGACCGCCCAATCAGCCCCAGCATTTT. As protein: CASRKEGPPNQPQHF.

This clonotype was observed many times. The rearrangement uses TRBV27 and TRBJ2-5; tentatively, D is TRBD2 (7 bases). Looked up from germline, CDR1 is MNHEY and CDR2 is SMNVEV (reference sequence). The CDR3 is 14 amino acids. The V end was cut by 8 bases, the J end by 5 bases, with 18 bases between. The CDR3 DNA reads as TGTGCCAGCTCCTTAGGGGGGGCAGAGGAGACCCAGTACTTC. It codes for CASSLGGAEETQYF.

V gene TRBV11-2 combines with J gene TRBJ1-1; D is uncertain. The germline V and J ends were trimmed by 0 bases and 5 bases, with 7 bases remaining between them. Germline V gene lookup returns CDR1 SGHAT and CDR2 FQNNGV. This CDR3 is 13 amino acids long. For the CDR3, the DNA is TGTGCCAGCAGCTTAGATTTCGTGACTGAAGCTTTCTTT. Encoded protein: CASSLDFVTEAFF.

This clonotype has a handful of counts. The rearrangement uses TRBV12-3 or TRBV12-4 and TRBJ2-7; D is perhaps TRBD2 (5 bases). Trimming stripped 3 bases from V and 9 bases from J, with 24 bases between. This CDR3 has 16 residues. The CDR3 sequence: CASSLRVSETFTWQYF. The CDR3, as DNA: TGTGCCAGCAGTTTGAGGGTTAGCGAAACGTTTACGTGGCAGTACTTC.

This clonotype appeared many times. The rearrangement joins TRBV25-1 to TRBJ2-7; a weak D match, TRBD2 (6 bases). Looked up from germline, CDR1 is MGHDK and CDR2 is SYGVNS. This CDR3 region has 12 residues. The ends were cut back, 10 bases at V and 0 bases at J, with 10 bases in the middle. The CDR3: CATRDFSYEQYF. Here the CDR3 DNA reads TGTGCCACTCGGGACTTCTCCTACGAGCAGTACTTC.

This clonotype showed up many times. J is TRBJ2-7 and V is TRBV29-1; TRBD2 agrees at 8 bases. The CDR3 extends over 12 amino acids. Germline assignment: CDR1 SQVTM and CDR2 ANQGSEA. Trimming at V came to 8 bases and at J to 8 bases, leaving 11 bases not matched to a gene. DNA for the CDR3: TGCAGCCTCACCGGGGCGGGAGGCAAGCAGTACTTC. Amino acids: CSLTGAGGKQYF.

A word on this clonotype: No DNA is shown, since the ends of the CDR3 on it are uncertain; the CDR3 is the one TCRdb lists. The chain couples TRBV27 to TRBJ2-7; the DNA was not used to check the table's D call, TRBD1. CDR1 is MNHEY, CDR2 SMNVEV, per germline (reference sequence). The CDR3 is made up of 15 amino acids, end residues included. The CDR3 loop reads CASSTSGQTAYEQYF.

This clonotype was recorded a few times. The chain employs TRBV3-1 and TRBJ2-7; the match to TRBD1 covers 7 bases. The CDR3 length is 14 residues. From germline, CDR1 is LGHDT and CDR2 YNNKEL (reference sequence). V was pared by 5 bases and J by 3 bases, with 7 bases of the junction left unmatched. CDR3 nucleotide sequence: TGTGCCAGCAGCGACCCGGACAGGTACTACGAGCAGTACTTC. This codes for CASSDPDRYYEQYF.

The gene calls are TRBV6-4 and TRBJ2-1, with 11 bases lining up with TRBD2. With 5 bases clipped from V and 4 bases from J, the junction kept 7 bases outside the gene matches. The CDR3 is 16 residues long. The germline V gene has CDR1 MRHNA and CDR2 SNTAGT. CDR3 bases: TGTGCCAGCAGTCCCCTAGCGGGGGGCCTTTACAATGAGCAGTTCTTC. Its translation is CASSPLAGGLYNEQFF.

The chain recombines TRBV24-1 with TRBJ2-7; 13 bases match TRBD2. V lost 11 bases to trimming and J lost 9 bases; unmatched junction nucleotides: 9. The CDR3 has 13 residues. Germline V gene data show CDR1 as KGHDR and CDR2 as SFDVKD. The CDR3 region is CARSPGLAGWQYF. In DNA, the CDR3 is TGTGCCAGGAGCCCGGGACTAGCGGGGTGGCAGTACTTC.

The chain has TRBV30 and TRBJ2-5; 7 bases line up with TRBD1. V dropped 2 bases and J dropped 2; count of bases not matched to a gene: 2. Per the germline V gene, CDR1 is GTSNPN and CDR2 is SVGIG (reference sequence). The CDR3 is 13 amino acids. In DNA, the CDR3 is TGTGCCTGGAGTTTACAGGGGCAAGAGACCCAGTACTTC. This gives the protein CAWSLQGQETQYF.

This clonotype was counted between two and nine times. The CDR3 loop is CASWGLAGNEQFF. The DNA for the CDR3 is TGTGCCAGCTGGGGACTAGCGGGGAATGAGCAGTTCTTC. The chain employs TRBV6-1 and TRBJ2-1; 13 bases align to TRBD2. J was trimmed by 7 bases and V by 8 bases; bases with no gene match: 2. The CDR3 has 13 residues. Per germline, CDR1 MNHNS and CDR2 SASEGT.

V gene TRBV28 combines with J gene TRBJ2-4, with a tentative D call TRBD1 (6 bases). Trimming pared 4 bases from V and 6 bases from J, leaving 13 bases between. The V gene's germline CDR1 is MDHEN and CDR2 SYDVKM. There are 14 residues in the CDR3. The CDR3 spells CASSYRDIRNIQYF. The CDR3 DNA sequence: TGTGCCAGCAGTTACCGGGACATCAGAAACATTCAGTACTTC.

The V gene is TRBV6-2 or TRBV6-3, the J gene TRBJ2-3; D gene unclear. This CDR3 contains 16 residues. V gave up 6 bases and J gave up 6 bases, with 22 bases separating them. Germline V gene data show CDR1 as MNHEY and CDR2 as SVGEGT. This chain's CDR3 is CASSPSVPQTGDTQYF. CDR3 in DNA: TGTGCCAGCAGCCCCTCGGTCCCCCAGACGGGCGATACGCAGTATTTT.

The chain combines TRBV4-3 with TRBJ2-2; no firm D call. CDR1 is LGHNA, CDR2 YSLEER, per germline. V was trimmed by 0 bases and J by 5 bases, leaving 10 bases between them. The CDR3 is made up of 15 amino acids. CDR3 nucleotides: TGCGCCAGCAGCCAAGATTGGGATACGACCGGGGAGCTGTTTTTT. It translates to CASSQDWDTTGELFF.

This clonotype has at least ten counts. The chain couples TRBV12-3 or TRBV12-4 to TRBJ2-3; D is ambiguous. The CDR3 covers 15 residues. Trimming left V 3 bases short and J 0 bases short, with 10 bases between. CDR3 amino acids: CASSLSPVSTDTQYF. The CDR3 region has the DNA TGTGCCAGCAGTTTGTCTCCTGTTAGCACAGATACGCAGTATTTT.

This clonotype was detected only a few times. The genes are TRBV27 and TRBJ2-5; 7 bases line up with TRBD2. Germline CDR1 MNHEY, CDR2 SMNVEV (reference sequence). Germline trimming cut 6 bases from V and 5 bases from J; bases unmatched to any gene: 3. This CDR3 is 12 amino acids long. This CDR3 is CASREGGETQYF. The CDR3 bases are TGTGCCAGCAGGGAGGGAGGGGAGACCCAGTACTTC.